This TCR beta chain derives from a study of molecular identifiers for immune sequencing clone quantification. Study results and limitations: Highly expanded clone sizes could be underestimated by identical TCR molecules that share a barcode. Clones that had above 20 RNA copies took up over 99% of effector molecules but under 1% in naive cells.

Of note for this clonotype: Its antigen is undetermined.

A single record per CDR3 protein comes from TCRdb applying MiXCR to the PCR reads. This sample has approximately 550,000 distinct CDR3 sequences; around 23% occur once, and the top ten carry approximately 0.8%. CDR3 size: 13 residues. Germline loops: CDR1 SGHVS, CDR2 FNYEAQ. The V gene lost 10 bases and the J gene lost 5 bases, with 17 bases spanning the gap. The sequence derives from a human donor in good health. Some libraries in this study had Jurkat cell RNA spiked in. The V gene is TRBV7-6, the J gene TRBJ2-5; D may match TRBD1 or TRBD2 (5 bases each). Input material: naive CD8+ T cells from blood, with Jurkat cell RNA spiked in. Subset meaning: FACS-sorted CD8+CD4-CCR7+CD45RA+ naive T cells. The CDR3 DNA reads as TGTGCCATACTACAATTGGGGGAGGAGACCCAGTACTTC. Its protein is CAILQLGEETQYF.